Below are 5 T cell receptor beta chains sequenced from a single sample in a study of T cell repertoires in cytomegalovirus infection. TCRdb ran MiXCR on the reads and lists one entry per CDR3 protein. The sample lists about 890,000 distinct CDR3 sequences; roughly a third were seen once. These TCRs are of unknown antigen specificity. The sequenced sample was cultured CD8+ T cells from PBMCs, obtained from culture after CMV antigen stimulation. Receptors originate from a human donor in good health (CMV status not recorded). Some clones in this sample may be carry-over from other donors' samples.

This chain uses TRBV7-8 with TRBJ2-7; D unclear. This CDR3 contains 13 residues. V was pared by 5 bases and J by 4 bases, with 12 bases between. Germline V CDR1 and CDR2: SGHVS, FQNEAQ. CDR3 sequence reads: CASSARPRYEQYV. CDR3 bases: TGTGCCAGCAGCGCACGCCCCAGATACGAGCAGTACGTC.

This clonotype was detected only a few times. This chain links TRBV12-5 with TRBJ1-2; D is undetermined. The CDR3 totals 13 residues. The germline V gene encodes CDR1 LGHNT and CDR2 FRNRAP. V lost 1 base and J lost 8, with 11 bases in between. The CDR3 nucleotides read TGTGCTAGTGGTTTGGAGGTGGTGGGAGGCTACACCTTC. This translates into CASGLEVVGGYTF.

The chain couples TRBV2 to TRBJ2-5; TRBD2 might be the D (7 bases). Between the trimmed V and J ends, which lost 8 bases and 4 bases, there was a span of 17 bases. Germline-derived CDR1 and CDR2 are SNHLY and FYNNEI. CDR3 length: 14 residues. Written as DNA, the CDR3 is TGTGCCAGCCTAGAGGGGGGGCCTGGAGAGACCCAGTACTTC. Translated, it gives CASLEGGPGETQYF.

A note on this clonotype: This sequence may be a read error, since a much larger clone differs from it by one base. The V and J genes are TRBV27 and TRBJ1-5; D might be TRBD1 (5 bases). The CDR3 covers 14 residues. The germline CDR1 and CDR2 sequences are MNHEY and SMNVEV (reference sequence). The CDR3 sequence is CSSSLSGINQPQHF. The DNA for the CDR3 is TGTTCCAGCAGTTTATCAGGGATTAATCAGCCCCAGCATTTT.

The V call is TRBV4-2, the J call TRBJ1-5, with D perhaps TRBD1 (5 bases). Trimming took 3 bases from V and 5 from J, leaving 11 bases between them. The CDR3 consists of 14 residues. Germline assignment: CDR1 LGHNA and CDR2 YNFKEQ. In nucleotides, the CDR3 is TGTGCCAGCAGCCAGACAGCATATGATCAGCCCCAGCATTTT. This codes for CASSQTAYDQPQHF.